A selection of T cell receptor beta chains follows, all from one sample in a study of breast tumors, draining lymph nodes, adjacent tissues. TCRdb reprocessed the multiplex PCR reads with MiXCR, giving one entry per CDR3 protein. The sample contains under 30,000 distinct CDR3 sequences, less than 25% of which appear only once. The sequenced sample was breast tumor tissue. The receptors stem from a female donor with breast cancer. Some clones in this sample may be carry-over from other donors' samples. The CDR3 runs from the conserved cysteine through the conserved F or W. D genes are given only for firm matches. Clone size is stated in some rows and not others, as once, few, many or a class when expanded.

len: 13; j_gene: TRBJ2-7; v_gene: TRBV20-1; abundance: -; d_gene: -; CDR3aa: CSAKAWGDYEQYF; CDR3nt: TGCAGTGCTAAGGCTTGGGGGGACTACGAGCAGTACTTC
len: 19; j_gene: TRBJ2-5; v_gene: TRBV5-1; abundance: -; d_gene: -; CDR3aa: CASTGSVWDTRLSGETQYF; CDR3nt: TGCGCCAGCACCGGCTCGGTGTGGGACACTAGGCTTTCGGGAGAGACCCAGTACTTC
len: 14; j_gene: TRBJ1-2; v_gene: TRBV2; abundance: many; d_gene: TRBD1; CDR3aa: CASSVAGQGYGYTF; CDR3nt: TGTGCCAGCAGTGTGGCTGGACAGGGCTATGGCTACACCTTC
len: 15; j_gene: TRBJ1-2; v_gene: TRBV12-3/TRBV12-4; abundance: many; d_gene: -; CDR3aa: CASSKGGVSNYGYTF; CDR3nt: TGTGCCAGCAGTAAGGGGGGGGTATCTAACTATGGCTACACCTTC
len: 16; j_gene: TRBJ2-2; v_gene: TRBV4-1; abundance: -; d_gene: TRBD2; CDR3aa: CASSQEWREVSGELFF; CDR3nt: TGCGCCAGCAGCCAAGAGTGGCGGGAGGTGTCCGGGGAGCTGTTTTTT
len: 15; j_gene: TRBJ2-1; v_gene: TRBV9; abundance: -; d_gene: TRBD2; CDR3aa: CASSPPSGSTYEQFF; CDR3nt: TGTGCCAGCAGCCCCCCAAGCGGGAGTACGTATGAGCAGTTCTTC
len: 15; j_gene: TRBJ2-2; v_gene: TRBV15; abundance: many; d_gene: -; CDR3aa: CATSRAGNVAGELFF; CDR3nt: TGTGCCACCAGCAGAGCGGGAAATGTGGCCGGGGAGCTGTTTTTT
len: 14; j_gene: TRBJ2-5; v_gene: TRBV7-8; abundance: many; d_gene: -; CDR3aa: CASSPLRAEETQYF; CDR3nt: TGTGCCAGCAGCCCCCTGAGAGCGGAAGAGACCCAGTACTTC
len: 12; j_gene: TRBJ2-7; v_gene: TRBV25-1; abundance: many; d_gene: -; CDR3aa: CASSLSSYEQYF; CDR3nt: TGTGCCAGCAGTCTTAGCTCCTACGAGCAGTACTTC
len: 15; j_gene: TRBJ1-6; v_gene: TRBV5-1; abundance: many; d_gene: TRBD1; CDR3aa: CASSPATGGNSPLHF; CDR3nt: TGCGCCAGCAGCCCAGCGACAGGGGGGAATTCACCCCTCCACTTT
len: 13; j_gene: TRBJ2-1; v_gene: TRBV2; abundance: many; d_gene: -; CDR3aa: CASTRGVYNEQFF; CDR3nt: TGTGCCAGCACTCGCGGGGTTTACAATGAGCAGTTCTTC
len: 15; j_gene: TRBJ1-3; v_gene: TRBV25-1; abundance: many; d_gene: -; CDR3aa: CASSEGWSSGNTIYF; CDR3nt: TGTGCCAGCAGTGAAGGTTGGTCGTCTGGAAACACCATATATTTT
len: 13; j_gene: TRBJ2-7; v_gene: TRBV20-1; abundance: many; d_gene: -; CDR3aa: CSASALAFYEQYF; CDR3nt: TGCAGTGCTAGCGCCCTGGCTTTCTACGAGCAGTACTTC
len: 17; j_gene: TRBJ2-1; v_gene: TRBV29-1; abundance: many; d_gene: TRBD2; CDR3aa: CSVQGLAGFDTGGEQFF; CDR3nt: TGCAGCGTACAGGGACTAGCGGGATTTGATACGGGCGGTGAGCAGTTCTTC
len: 12; j_gene: TRBJ2-1; v_gene: TRBV9; abundance: many; d_gene: TRBD2; CDR3aa: CASSEGRGEQFF; CDR3nt: TGTGCCAGCAGCGAGGGGAGGGGTGAGCAGTTCTTC
len: 13; j_gene: TRBJ2-7; v_gene: TRBV6-5; abundance: many; d_gene: -; CDR3aa: CASSYTSNHEQYF; CDR3nt: TGTGCCAGCAGTTATACCAGTAATCACGAGCAGTACTTC
len: 15; j_gene: TRBJ2-3; v_gene: TRBV5-5; abundance: -; d_gene: -; CDR3aa: CASSLGLDSTDTQYF; CDR3nt: TGTGCCAGCAGCTTAGGACTGGATTCCACAGATACGCAGTATTTT
len: 16; j_gene: TRBJ2-3; v_gene: TRBV19; abundance: many; d_gene: TRBD2; CDR3aa: CASSDTWTSGTDTQYF; CDR3nt: TGTGCCAGTAGCGATACTTGGACTAGCGGCACAGATACGCAGTATTTT
len: 14; j_gene: TRBJ1-1; v_gene: TRBV20-1; abundance: many; d_gene: -; CDR3aa: CSARKRTAYAEAFF; CDR3nt: TGCAGTGCTAGAAAGAGGACCGCCTACGCTGAAGCTTTCTTT
len: 14; j_gene: TRBJ2-5; v_gene: TRBV7-6; abundance: many; d_gene: TRBD2; CDR3aa: CASSLGGSRETQYF; CDR3nt: TGTGCCAGCAGCTTAGGCGGGAGCCGGGAGACCCAGTACTTC
len: 13; j_gene: TRBJ2-3; v_gene: TRBV28; abundance: few; d_gene: -; CDR3aa: CASSRDGTDTQYF; CDR3nt: TGTGCCAGCAGTAGAGACGGGACAGATACGCAGTATTTT
len: 13; j_gene: TRBJ2-1; v_gene: TRBV30; abundance: -; d_gene: -; CDR3aa: CAWSRPGNNEQFF; CDR3nt: TGTGCCTGGAGTCGTCCCGGAAACAATGAGCAGTTCTTC
len: 15; j_gene: TRBJ2-1; v_gene: TRBV5-1; abundance: -; d_gene: TRBD1; CDR3aa: CASSLGDRGRNEQFF; CDR3nt: TGCGCCAGCAGCTTGGGGGACAGGGGGCGAAATGAGCAGTTCTTC
len: 12; j_gene: TRBJ2-7; v_gene: TRBV2; abundance: many; d_gene: -; CDR3aa: CASSVRGYEQYF; CDR3nt: TGTGCCAGCAGTGTAAGAGGTTACGAGCAGTACTTC
len: 16; j_gene: TRBJ2-7; v_gene: TRBV20-1; abundance: -; d_gene: TRBD2; CDR3aa: CSARDGFRDYAYEQYF; CDR3nt: TGCAGTGCTAGAGATGGATTCCGGGACTATGCCTACGAGCAGTACTTC
len: 19; j_gene: TRBJ1-6; v_gene: TRBV27; abundance: many; d_gene: -; CDR3aa: CASALRSSTGTTYNSPLHF; CDR3nt: TGTGCCAGCGCCCTTCGTTCTTCCACAGGGACGACCTATAATTCACCCCTCCACTTT
len: 18; j_gene: TRBJ2-7; v_gene: TRBV11-2; abundance: many; d_gene: -; CDR3aa: CASSTRTGASGKTYEQYF; CDR3nt: TGTGCCAGCAGCACACGGACAGGGGCTAGCGGGAAGACCTACGAGCAGTACTTC
len: 15; j_gene: TRBJ2-3; v_gene: TRBV30; abundance: many; d_gene: TRBD1; CDR3aa: CAWSVGQESTDTQYF; CDR3nt: TGTGCCTGGAGTGTTGGACAGGAGAGCACAGATACGCAGTATTTT
len: 12; j_gene: TRBJ1-2; v_gene: TRBV6-2/TRBV6-3; abundance: medium-sized; d_gene: -; CDR3aa: CASRHLVRGYTF; CDR3nt: TGTGCCAGCAGACATCTGGTCCGGGGGTACACCTTC
len: 15; j_gene: TRBJ2-3; v_gene: TRBV5-1; abundance: many; d_gene: TRBD2; CDR3aa: CASSPAGGETDTQYF; CDR3nt: TGCGCCAGCAGCCCAGCGGGAGGAGAGACAGATACGCAGTATTTT
len: 17; j_gene: TRBJ2-4; v_gene: TRBV27; abundance: few; d_gene: -; CDR3aa: CASSSRIGAIAKNIQYF; CDR3nt: TGTGCCAGCAGTTCCCGGATAGGGGCTATAGCCAAAAACATTCAGTACTTC
len: 15; j_gene: TRBJ1-5; v_gene: TRBV19; abundance: many; d_gene: -; CDR3aa: CASSDQGNSNQPQHF; CDR3nt: TGTGCCAGTAGTGATCAGGGTAACAGCAATCAGCCCCAGCATTTT
len: 17; j_gene: TRBJ2-7; v_gene: TRBV6-5; abundance: -; d_gene: -; CDR3aa: CASSSGGATWISREQYF; CDR3nt: TGTGCCAGCAGTTCAGGGGGGGCCACATGGATTTCCCGCGAGCAATACTTC
len: 13; j_gene: TRBJ2-5; v_gene: TRBV24-1; abundance: -; d_gene: -; CDR3aa: CATRGPNQETQYF; CDR3nt: TGTGCCACCAGGGGACCCAACCAAGAGACCCAGTACTTC
len: 13; j_gene: TRBJ1-2; v_gene: TRBV15; abundance: -; d_gene: TRBD1; CDR3aa: CATSSGTGYGYTF; CDR3nt: TGTGCCACCAGCAGCGGGACAGGGTATGGCTACACCTTC